Listed below are T cell receptor beta chains from one sample, sequenced in a study of blood T cell repertoires in COVID-19. The method was immunoSEQ multiplex PCR; TCRdb's version includes in-frame clones alone and lacks a portion of them. The profile covers 50,000 to 75,000 clones, with about 77% appearing a single time and about 22% taken by the ten largest. Source material: peripheral blood. The origin of the receptors is an elderly man with active or convalescent COVID-19. CDR3s include the opening cysteine and the closing phenylalanine or tryptophan. Each record gives: clone size, D gene, V gene, J gene, CDR3 protein, CDR3 DNA. D genes are given only for firm matches. The listing skips clone size in some rows; elsewhere it reads once, few, many or a size class.

clone_size: NA; d_call: TRBD2; v_call: TRBV28; j_call: TRBJ2-1; cdr3_aa: CASSLAGEVGRNEQFF; cdr3_nt: TGTGCCAGCAGTTTAGCGGGAGAGGTGGGTAGGAATGAGCAGTTCTTC
clone_size: NA; d_call: TRBD1; v_call: TRBV6-5; j_call: TRBJ2-1; cdr3_aa: CASGWGQGSNEQFF; cdr3_nt: TGTGCCAGCGGGTGGGGACAGGGTTCGAATGAGCAGTTCTTC
clone_size: NA; d_call: NA; v_call: TRBV6-5; j_call: TRBJ2-7; cdr3_aa: CASSYRVSYEQYF; cdr3_nt: TGTGCCAGCAGTTATCGGGTTTCCTACGAGCAGTACTTC
clone_size: NA; d_call: NA; v_call: TRBV7-6; j_call: TRBJ2-7; cdr3_aa: CASSLEGGSSYEQYF; cdr3_nt: TGTGCCAGCAGCTTAGAAGGGGGATCCTCCTACGAGCAGTACTTC
clone_size: NA; d_call: NA; v_call: TRBV5-1; j_call: TRBJ1-2; cdr3_aa: CASSLGNRANYGYTF; cdr3_nt: TGCGCCAGCAGCTTGGGAAACAGGGCTAACTATGGCTACACCTTC
clone_size: NA; d_call: TRBD1; v_call: TRBV11-3; j_call: TRBJ2-3; cdr3_aa: CASSLGDRVGTDTQYF; cdr3_nt: TGTGCCAGCAGCTTAGGTGACAGGGTTGGGACAGATACGCAGTATTTT
clone_size: NA; d_call: NA; v_call: TRBV14; j_call: TRBJ1-1; cdr3_aa: CASSQVQEKNTEAFF; cdr3_nt: TGTGCCAGCAGCCAAGTGCAGGAAAAGAACACTGAAGCTTTCTTT
clone_size: few; d_call: TRBD1; v_call: TRBV29-1; j_call: TRBJ1-1; cdr3_aa: CSVEGQGANTEAFF; cdr3_nt: TGCAGCGTTGAGGGACAGGGGGCGAACACTGAAGCTTTCTTT
clone_size: NA; d_call: TRBD2; v_call: TRBV7-3; j_call: TRBJ2-5; cdr3_aa: CASSLRERETQYF; cdr3_nt: TGTGCCAGCAGCTTGCGGGAGAGGGAGACCCAGTACTTC
clone_size: few; d_call: NA; v_call: TRBV12-3/TRBV12-4; j_call: TRBJ2-1; cdr3_aa: CASRPEGYEQFF; cdr3_nt: TGTGCCAGCAGGCCAGAGGGTTATGAGCAGTTCTTC
clone_size: few; d_call: NA; v_call: TRBV18; j_call: TRBJ2-1; cdr3_aa: CASSPREDNEQFF; cdr3_nt: TGTGCCAGCTCACCACGGGAGGACAATGAGCAGTTCTTC
clone_size: NA; d_call: NA; v_call: TRBV12-3/TRBV12-4; j_call: TRBJ2-3; cdr3_aa: CASSLSLSGTQYF; cdr3_nt: TGTGCCAGCAGTTTGTCCCTGTCCGGTACGCAGTATTTT
clone_size: once; d_call: NA; v_call: TRBV24-1; j_call: TRBJ2-2; cdr3_aa: CATSESQGNTGELFF; cdr3_nt: TGTGCCACCAGTGAATCACAGGGTAACACCGGGGAGCTGTTTTTT
clone_size: NA; d_call: TRBD2; v_call: TRBV2; j_call: TRBJ2-3; cdr3_aa: CASSETTSGGRTDTQYF; cdr3_nt: TGTGCCAGCAGTGAAACCACCAGCGGGGGAAGAACAGATACGCAGTATTTT
clone_size: NA; d_call: TRBD2; v_call: TRBV6-1; j_call: TRBJ2-2; cdr3_aa: CASSESGLAGDTGELFF; cdr3_nt: TGTGCCAGCAGTGAATCGGGACTAGCGGGGGACACCGGGGAGCTGTTTTTT
clone_size: NA; d_call: NA; v_call: TRBV19; j_call: TRBJ1-2; cdr3_aa: CASSRLQGTYGYTF; cdr3_nt: TGTGCCAGTAGTAGACTCCAGGGAACCTATGGCTACACCTTC
clone_size: NA; d_call: NA; v_call: TRBV3-1/TRBV3-2; j_call: TRBJ1-1; cdr3_aa: CASSQPQETEAFF; cdr3_nt: TGTGCCAGCAGCCAACCACAGGAAACTGAAGCTTTCTTT
clone_size: NA; d_call: NA; v_call: TRBV5-1; j_call: TRBJ1-6; cdr3_aa: CASSPTGRNSPLHF; cdr3_nt: TGCGCCAGCAGCCCGACAGGCCGGAATTCACCCCTCCACTTT
clone_size: NA; d_call: TRBD2; v_call: TRBV20-1; j_call: TRBJ2-1; cdr3_aa: CSASTSGGLDEQFF; cdr3_nt: TGCAGTGCTAGTACTAGCGGGGGGTTGGATGAGCAGTTCTTC
clone_size: NA; d_call: NA; v_call: TRBV7-9; j_call: TRBJ2-2; cdr3_aa: CASKKTANTGELFF; cdr3_nt: TGTGCCAGCAAGAAGACAGCGAACACCGGGGAGCTGTTTTTT
clone_size: NA; d_call: NA; v_call: TRBV6-4; j_call: TRBJ2-7; cdr3_aa: CASRAYRVDEQYF; cdr3_nt: TGTGCCAGCAGAGCTTACAGGGTTGACGAGCAGTACTTC
clone_size: NA; d_call: NA; v_call: TRBV7-3; j_call: TRBJ2-5; cdr3_aa: CASSLTGAGLETQYF; cdr3_nt: TGTGCCAGCAGCTTAACCGGTGCGGGTCTGGAGACCCAGTACTTC